These 22 T cell receptor beta chains share one sample of origin, sequenced in a study of blood T cell repertoires in COVID-19 (dated by TCRdb to between 2020 and 2021). Library preparation employed the immunoSEQ multiplex PCR assay. TCRdb holds this immuneACCESS table with in-frame rearrangements only. Some clones are missing; in checked studies, unresolved V genes explain under half, and the rest has no known cause. The sample table records hundreds of thousands of clones; about 90% of these occur just once. Clones ranked in the top ten supply approximately 12% of the sample. The source material was peripheral blood. These receptor sequences come from a woman under 30 who had recovered from COVID-19.

J is TRBJ1-5 and V is TRBV24-1; tentatively, D is TRBD1 (6 bases). CDR1 is KGHDR, CDR2 SFDVKD, per germline. The CDR3 sequence is 15 residues long. Between the trimmed V and J ends, which lost 9 bases and 6 bases, there was a span of 20 bases. Here the CDR3 reads CATFPGHRLTQPQHF. DNA of the CDR3: TGTGCCACCTTCCCGGGACATCGACTCACTCAGCCCCAGCATTTT.

V is TRBV4-1 and J is TRBJ1-2; 7 nucleotides agree with TRBD1. CDR1 and CDR2 (germline): MGHRA, YSYEKL. The CDR3 is 16 amino acids. V shed 0 bases, J shed 4 bases, and the junction held 8 bases outside the gene matches. This CDR3 is CASSQDSTQGPYGYTF. The CDR3 DNA is TGCGCCAGCAGCCAAGATAGTACACAGGGGCCCTATGGCTACACCTTC.

The rearrangement uses TRBV19 and TRBJ2-7; weak D call: TRBD1 (6 bases). CDR3 length: 13 residues. Germline values: CDR1 LNHDA, CDR2 SQIVND (reference sequence). Trimming left V 5 bases short and J 1 base short, with 9 bases between. The CDR3 DNA reads TGTGCCAGTAGTCCGGGACAATCCTACGAGCAGTACTTC. Amino acid sequence: CASSPGQSYEQYF.

The V call is TRBV7-9, the J call TRBJ2-7; 11 bases fit TRBD1. Per the germline V gene, CDR1 is SEHNR and CDR2 is FQNEAQ (reference sequence). The CDR3 is 15 residues long. Trimming took 2 bases from V and 5 from J; bases not matched to a gene: 5. The CDR3 is CASSLMGQGGNEQYF. CDR3 DNA sequence: TGTGCCAGCAGCTTAATGGGACAGGGGGGTAACGAGCAGTACTTC. Together with reference TRBV7-9 and TRBJ2-7, the CDR3 gives the full variable domain: DTGVSQNPRHKITKRGQNVTFRCDPISEHNRLYWYRQTLGQGPEFLTYFQNEAQLEKSRLLSDRFSAERPKGSFSTLEIQRTEQGDSAMYLCASSLMGQGGNEQYFGPGTRLTVT.

The genes are TRBV7-9 and TRBJ1-5; D is possibly TRBD1 (5 bases). This CDR3 has 16 residues. Trimming pared 6 bases from V and 0 bases from J, leaving 15 bases between. Germline-derived CDR1 and CDR2 are SEHNR and FQNEAQ (reference sequence). CDR3 sequence (DNA): TGTGCCAGCAGTGGGAATACAGGAATTAGCAATCAGCCCCAGCATTTT. This gives the protein CASSGNTGISNQPQHF. Drawing the rest from reference TRBV7-9 and TRBJ1-5, the complete variable domain is DTGVSQNPRHKITKRGQNVTFRCDPISEHNRLYWYRQTLGQGPEFLTYFQNEAQLEKSRLLSDRFSAERPKGSFSTLEIQRTEQGDSAMYLCASSGNTGISNQPQHFGDGTRLSIL.

The chain employs TRBV9 and TRBJ1-1, with unresolved D. Trimming left V 0 bases short and J 7 bases short, with 13 bases between. This CDR3 is 14 amino acids long. Germline V gives CDR1 SGDLS, CDR2 YYNGEE. Here the CDR3 reads CASSVVEHSYEAFF. As DNA, the CDR3 is TGTGCCAGCAGCGTAGTTGAACATTCTTATGAAGCTTTCTTT.

The V and J genes are TRBV18 and TRBJ2-7, with 9 bases aligning to TRBD1. V lost 4 bases to trimming and J lost 5 bases; unmatched junction nucleotides: 3. Germline lookup yields CDR1 KGHSH and CDR2 LQKENI. The CDR3 runs 13 residues. CDR3 sequence: CASSLGQGHEQYF. The CDR3 bases are TGTGCCAGCTCACTGGGACAGGGCCACGAGCAGTACTTC.

V usage is TRBV23-1 and J usage is TRBJ2-4; 7 bases fit TRBD1. Being an ORF, TRBV23-1 has a function that is uncertain. This CDR3 is built from 17 residues. V lost 3 bases and J lost 0; bases outside the gene matches: 8. The CDR3 DNA reads as TGCGCCAGCAGTCAGAGGGGGCCATACGGAGCCAAAAACATTCAGTACTTC. Protein product: CASSQRGPYGAKNIQYF.

This chain connects TRBV18 to TRBJ2-2; perhaps TRBD1 as D (6 bases). Germline V lookup: CDR1 KGHSH, CDR2 LQKENI. The V end lost 4 bases, the J end lost 0 bases, and 12 bases lay between the germline ends. This CDR3 spans 16 amino acids. CDR3 region: CASSLNRAANTGELFF. The CDR3 nucleotides are TGTGCCAGCTCACTCAACAGGGCCGCGAACACCGGGGAGCTGTTTTTT.

In its sample, this clone was seen once. The rearrangement joins TRBV19 to TRBJ2-2; 9 bases map to TRBD1. V dropped 4 bases and J dropped 6; count of bases not matched to a gene: 9. This CDR3 region has 16 residues. CDR1 LNHDA and CDR2 SQIVND come from the germline V gene (reference sequence). The CDR3: CASSRGTGYSAGELFF. CDR3 coding DNA: TGTGCCAGTAGTAGAGGGACAGGGTACTCGGCCGGGGAGCTGTTTTTT.

The CDR3 DNA is TGTGCCAGCTTCAGCGACTGGCAAGAGACCCAGTACTTC. It codes for CASFSDWQETQYF. The chain links TRBV18 to TRBJ2-5; D not certain. V was cut by 7 bases and J by 2 bases, with 11 bases left in between. There are 13 residues in the CDR3. Looked up from germline, CDR1 is KGHSH and CDR2 is LQKENI. Supplemented by reference TRBV18 and TRBJ2-5, the full variable domain reads NAGVMQNPRHLVRRRGQEARLRCSPMKGHSHVYWYRQLPEEGLKFMVYLQKENIIDESGMPKERFSAEFPKEGPSILRIQQVVRGDSAAYFCASFSDWQETQYFGPGTRLLVL.

V gene TRBV27 combines with J gene TRBJ2-2, with TRBD1 matching over 7 bases. Germline-derived CDR1 and CDR2 are MNHEY and SMNVEV (reference sequence). J was trimmed by 4 bases and V by 5 bases; bases with no gene match: 10. This CDR3 comprises 16 residues. In DNA, the CDR3 is TGTGCCAGCAGTCCCATCGACAGGGTGCGCACCGGGGAGCTGTTTTTT. Translating gives CASSPIDRVRTGELFF.

CDR3 sequence: CASSRTSGASYEQYF. CDR3 in DNA: TGTGCCAGCAGCCGGACTAGCGGGGCCTCCTACGAGCAGTACTTC. The V and J genes are TRBV7-2 and TRBJ2-7; 12 nucleotides line up with TRBD2. Germline trimming cut 5 bases from V and 0 bases from J; bases unmatched to any gene: 2. Per the germline V gene, CDR1 is SGHTA and CDR2 is FQGNSA. CDR3 length equals 15 residues. The full variable domain, completed using reference TRBV7-2 and TRBJ2-7, is GAGVSQSPSNKVTEKGKDVELRCDPISGHTALYWYRQSLGQGLEFLIYFQGNSAPDKSGLPSDRFSAERTGGSVSTLTIQRTQQEDSAVYLCASSRTSGASYEQYFGPGTRLTVT.

V and J are TRBV27 and TRBJ2-7; a possible D gene is TRBD1 (5 bases). The CDR3 runs 15 residues. The germline V gene encodes CDR1 MNHEY and CDR2 SMNVEV (reference sequence). Between the trimmed V and J ends, which lost 5 bases and 3 bases, there was a span of 17 bases. CDR3: CASSIWGRGGYEQYF. The CDR3 nucleotides are TGTGCCAGCAGTATATGGGGCAGAGGCGGCTACGAGCAGTACTTC.

The chain employs TRBV6-4 and TRBJ2-3, with D perhaps matching TRBD2 (5 bases). This CDR3 contains 15 residues. V was trimmed by 3 bases and J by 0 bases, leaving 10 bases between them. Germline V gene data show CDR1 as MRHNA and CDR2 as SNTAGT. The CDR3 loop is CASSESGGSTDTQYF. In DNA, the CDR3 is TGTGCCAGCAGTGAATCGGGCGGGAGCACAGATACGCAGTATTTT.

The chain recombines TRBV9 with TRBJ2-1; D perhaps matches TRBD2 (6 bases). CDR1 SGDLS and CDR2 YYNGEE come from the germline V gene. The CDR3 has 16 amino acids. The V end lost 4 bases, the J end lost 8 bases, and 22 bases lay between the germline ends. The CDR3 spells CASSPMAAGGPHEQFF. As DNA, the CDR3 is TGTGCCAGCAGCCCCATGGCTGCCGGAGGGCCGCATGAGCAGTTCTTC.

The V call is TRBV19, the J call TRBJ2-1; TRBD2 matches 11 bases. Germline lookup yields CDR1 LNHDA and CDR2 SQIVND (reference sequence). The J segment lost 0 bases and the V segment lost 7 bases, leaving 5 bases of the junction unmatched. CDR3 length: 16 amino acids. The CDR3 nucleotides read TGTGCCAGTATGGTGACTAGCGGGAACTCCTACAATGAGCAGTTCTTC. It translates to CASMVTSGNSYNEQFF.

This chain links TRBV29-1 with TRBJ1-5; tentatively, D is TRBD1 (5 bases). The CDR3 spans 13 residues. V was pared by 4 bases and J by 7 bases, with 14 bases between. Germline values: CDR1 SQVTM, CDR2 ANQGSEA. The CDR3 DNA sequence: TGCAGCGTTGGGGACCGGAGGGGACAGCCCCAGCATTTT. Translation: CSVGDRRGQPQHF.

The rearrangement joins TRBV3-1 (or the pseudogene TRBV3-2) to TRBJ2-1; 7 positions match TRBD2. J was trimmed by 9 bases and V by 0 bases; bases with no gene match: 17. The CDR3 consists of 18 residues. Per the germline V gene, CDR1 is LGHDT and CDR2 is YNNKEL (reference sequence). For the CDR3, the DNA is TGTGCCAGCAGCCAAGATCGTCTAGCGGCAGCCAGCAGCAGTGAGCAGTTCTTC. It specifies CASSQDRLAAASSSEQFF.

The chain is built from TRBV11-2 and TRBJ1-2; a weak D match, TRBD1 (6 bases). This CDR3 contains 18 residues. CDR1 is SGHAT and CDR2 is FQNNGV in the germline V gene. V was clipped by 4 bases and J by 3 bases, with 24 bases between them. CDR3 coding DNA: TGTGCCAGCAGCTCGAGTTTCAGGACAGTGGGAAGTGACTATGGCTACACCTTC. The encoded protein is CASSSSFRTVGSDYGYTF.

The chain recombines TRBV19 with TRBJ1-2, with a tentative D call TRBD1 (5 bases). The V gene's germline CDR1 is LNHDA and CDR2 SQIVND (reference sequence). This CDR3 contains 16 residues. V lost 6 bases and J lost 8, with 25 bases in between. CDR3 residues: CASRQATGGSSWGYTF. In DNA form, the CDR3 reads TGTGCCAGTAGGCAGGCAACCGGGGGTTCGTCTTGGGGCTACACCTTC.

This clone is a singleton in its sample. The V and J genes are TRBV24-1 and TRBJ2-5; D is perhaps TRBD2 (5 bases). The CDR3 is made up of 14 amino acids. V was cut by 4 bases and J by 5 bases, with 13 bases left in between. Germline CDR1 and CDR2: KGHDR and SFDVKD. CDR3 in DNA: TGTGCCACCAGTGAGGACCTAGCAAGGGAGACCCAGTACTTC. It yields the protein CATSEDLARETQYF.